This T cell receptor (beta chain) was found in a study of blood T cells in healthy people across ages. The study, taken as a whole, reports: In these data, TCR beta diversity tracked strongly with naive T cell percentage.

On this clonotype: Antigen: not known.

The authors ran a second PCR of 7 to 11 cycles using a sample-barcoded 5' primer and a J-beta primer mix. One entry per CDR3 protein, called by TCRdb with MiXCR from the 5' RACE reads. Among roughly 2 million distinct CDR3 sequences listed, approximately 50% were seen once. The CDR3 runs 15 residues. The V gene's germline CDR1 is MDHEN and CDR2 SYDVKM. The ends were cut back, 2 bases at V and 6 bases at J, with 14 bases in the middle. This sequence originates from a woman aged 40 to 55 in good health. Sequencing used blood. This chain uses TRBV28 with TRBJ2-1; tentative D call: TRBD2 (5 bases). The CDR3: CASSLAGIGGNEQFF. As DNA, the CDR3 is TGTGCCAGCAGTTTAGCTGGGATTGGAGGCAATGAGCAGTTCTTC.